The subject of this entry is one TCR beta chain. The antigen is undetermined. These data originate in a study of T cell repertoires in cytomegalovirus infection. Notes on the study in general: CMV-specific TCR beta clonotypes restricted by HLA-C were the ones dominating the ex vivo response. Based on cumulative public TCR beta family frequency, carriers of CMV plus the relevant HLA were identified.

In TCRdb, the reads were re-called with MiXCR into one record per CDR3 protein. Among roughly 920,000 distinct CDR3 sequences listed, approximately 31% were seen once. With V trimmed by 2 bases and J by 8 bases, 7 bases remained unmatched. CDR3 length: 15 residues. From germline, CDR1 is MNHEY and CDR2 SVGEGT. J is TRBJ2-1 and V is TRBV6-2 or TRBV6-3; 9 bases map to TRBD1. Sample: cultured CD8+ T cells from PBMCs, taken from culture after CMV antigen stimulation. The sequence came from a human donor in good health (CMV status not recorded). Some clones in this sample may be carry-over from other donors' samples. CDR3 in amino acids: CASSYRGQGFDEQFF. DNA of the CDR3: TGTGCCAGCAGTTACCGTGGACAGGGGTTCGATGAGCAGTTCTTC.